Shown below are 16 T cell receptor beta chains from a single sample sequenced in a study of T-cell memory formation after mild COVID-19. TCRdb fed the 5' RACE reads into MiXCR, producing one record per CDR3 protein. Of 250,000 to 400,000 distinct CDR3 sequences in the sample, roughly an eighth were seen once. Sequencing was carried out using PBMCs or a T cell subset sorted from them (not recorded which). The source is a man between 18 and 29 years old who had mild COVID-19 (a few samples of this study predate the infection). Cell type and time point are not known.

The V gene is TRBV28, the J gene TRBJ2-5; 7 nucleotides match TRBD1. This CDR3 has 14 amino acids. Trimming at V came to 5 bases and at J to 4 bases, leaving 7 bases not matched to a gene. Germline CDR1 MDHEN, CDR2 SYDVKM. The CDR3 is CASSRDSGIETQYF. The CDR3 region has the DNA TGTGCCAGCAGTCGGGACAGTGGTATAGAGACCCAGTACTTC.

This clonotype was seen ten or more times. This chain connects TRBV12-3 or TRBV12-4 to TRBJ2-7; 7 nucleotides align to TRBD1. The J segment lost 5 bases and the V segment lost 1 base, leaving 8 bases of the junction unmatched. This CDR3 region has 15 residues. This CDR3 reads CASSLVEGGIDEQYF. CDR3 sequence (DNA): TGTGCCAGCAGTTTAGTCGAAGGGGGCATCGACGAGCAGTACTTC.

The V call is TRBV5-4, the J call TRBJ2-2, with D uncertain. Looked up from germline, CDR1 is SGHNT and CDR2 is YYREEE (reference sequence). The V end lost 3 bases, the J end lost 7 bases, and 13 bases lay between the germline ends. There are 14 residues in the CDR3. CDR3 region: CASSSGRTVGELFF. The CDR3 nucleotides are TGTGCCAGCAGCTCTGGGCGGACGGTCGGGGAGCTGTTTTTT.

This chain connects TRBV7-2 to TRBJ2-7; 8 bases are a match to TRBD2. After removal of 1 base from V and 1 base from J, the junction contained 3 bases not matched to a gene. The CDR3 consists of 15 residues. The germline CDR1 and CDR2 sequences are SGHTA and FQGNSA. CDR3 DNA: TGTGCCAGCAGCTTAGTAGCGGGACCTTCCTACGAGCAGTACTTC. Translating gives CASSLVAGPSYEQYF.

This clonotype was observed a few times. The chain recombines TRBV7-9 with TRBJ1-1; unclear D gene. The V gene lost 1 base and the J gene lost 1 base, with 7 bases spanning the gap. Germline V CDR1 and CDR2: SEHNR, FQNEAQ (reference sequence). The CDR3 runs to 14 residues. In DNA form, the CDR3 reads TGTGCCAGCAGCTTAGTCTGGGGGAACACTGAAGCTTTCTTT. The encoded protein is CASSLVWGNTEAFF.

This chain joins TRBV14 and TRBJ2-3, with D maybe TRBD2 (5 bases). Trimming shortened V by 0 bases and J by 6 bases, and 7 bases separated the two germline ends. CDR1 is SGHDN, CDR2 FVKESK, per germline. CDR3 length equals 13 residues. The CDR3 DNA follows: TGTGCCAGCAGCCAAGAGATAGCGGATACGCAGTATTTT. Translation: CASSQEIADTQYF.

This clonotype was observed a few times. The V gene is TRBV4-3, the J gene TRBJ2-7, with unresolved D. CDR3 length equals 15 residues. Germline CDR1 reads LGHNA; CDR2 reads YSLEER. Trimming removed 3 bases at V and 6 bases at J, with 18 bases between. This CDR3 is CASSQSWGEGSEQYF. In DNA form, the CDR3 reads TGCGCCAGCAGCCAGAGTTGGGGTGAAGGTTCCGAGCAGTACTTC.

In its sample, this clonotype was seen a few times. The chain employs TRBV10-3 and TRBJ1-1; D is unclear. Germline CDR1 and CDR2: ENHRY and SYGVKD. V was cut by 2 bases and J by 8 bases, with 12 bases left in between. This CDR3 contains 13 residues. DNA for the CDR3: TGTGCCATCAGTGAGGAGGTAGGATACGAAGCTTTCTTT. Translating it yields CAISEEVGYEAFF.

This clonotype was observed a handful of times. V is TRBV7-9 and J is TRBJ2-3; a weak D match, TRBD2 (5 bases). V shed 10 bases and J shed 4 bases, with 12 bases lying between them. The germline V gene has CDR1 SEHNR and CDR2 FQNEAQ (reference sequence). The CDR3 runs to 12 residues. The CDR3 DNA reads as TGTGCCACCGACTATAACTCAGATACGCAGTATTTT. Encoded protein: CATDYNSDTQYF. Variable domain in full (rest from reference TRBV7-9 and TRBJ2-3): DTGVSQNPRHKITKRGQNVTFRCDPISEHNRLYWYRQTLGQGPEFLTYFQNEAQLEKSRLLSDRFSAERPKGSFSTLEIQRTEQGDSAMYLCATDYNSDTQYFGPGTRLTVL.

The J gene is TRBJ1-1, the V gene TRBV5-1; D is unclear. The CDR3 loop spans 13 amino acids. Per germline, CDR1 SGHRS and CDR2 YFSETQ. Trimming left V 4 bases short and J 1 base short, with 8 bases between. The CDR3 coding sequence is TGCGCCAGCAGCGTGGGAGCGAACACTGAAGCTTTCTTT. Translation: CASSVGANTEAFF.

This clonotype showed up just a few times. The DNA for the CDR3 is TGTGCCAGCTTGCCGGGCCAGAATTATGGCTACACCTTC. Protein product: CASLPGQNYGYTF. The rearrangement joins TRBV6-6 to TRBJ1-2; no clear D. The CDR3 contains 13 residues. The V end was cut by 8 bases, the J end by 5 bases, with 15 bases between. Germline V CDR1 and CDR2: MNHNY, SVGAGI (reference sequence).

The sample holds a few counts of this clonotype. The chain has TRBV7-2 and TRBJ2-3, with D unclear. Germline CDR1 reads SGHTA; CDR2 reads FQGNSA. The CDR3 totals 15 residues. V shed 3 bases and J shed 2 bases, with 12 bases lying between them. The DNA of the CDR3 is TGTGCCAGCAGCTTCCACAGCGTCTCCACAGATACGCAGTATTTT. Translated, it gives CASSFHSVSTDTQYF.

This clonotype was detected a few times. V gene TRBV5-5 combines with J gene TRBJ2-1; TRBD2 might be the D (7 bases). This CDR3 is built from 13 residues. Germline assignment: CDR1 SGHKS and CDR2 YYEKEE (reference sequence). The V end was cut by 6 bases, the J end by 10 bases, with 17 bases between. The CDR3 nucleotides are TGTGCCAGCATCACCGGCGGGGGCAGGGAGCAGTTCTTC. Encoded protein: CASITGGGREQFF.

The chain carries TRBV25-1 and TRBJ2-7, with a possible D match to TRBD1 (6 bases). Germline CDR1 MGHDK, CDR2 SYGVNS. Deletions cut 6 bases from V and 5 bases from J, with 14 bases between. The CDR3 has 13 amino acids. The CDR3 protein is CASSFRGTNEQYF. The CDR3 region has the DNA TGTGCCAGCAGCTTCAGGGGAACCAACGAGCAGTACTTC.

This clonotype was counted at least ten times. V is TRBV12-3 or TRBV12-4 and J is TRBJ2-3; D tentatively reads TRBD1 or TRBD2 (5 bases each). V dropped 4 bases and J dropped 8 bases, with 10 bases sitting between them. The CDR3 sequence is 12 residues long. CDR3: CASSSQGATQYF. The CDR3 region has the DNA TGTGCCAGCAGTTCTCAGGGAGCTACGCAGTATTTT.

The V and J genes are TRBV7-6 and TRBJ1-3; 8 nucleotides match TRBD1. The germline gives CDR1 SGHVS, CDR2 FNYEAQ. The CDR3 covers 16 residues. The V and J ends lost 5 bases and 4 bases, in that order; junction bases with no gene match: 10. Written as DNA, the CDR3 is TGTGCCAGCAGCAACGACCAGGGGGCAAGAGGAAACACCATATATTTT. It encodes CASSNDQGARGNTIYF.